These 13 T cell receptor beta chains were sequenced from one sample in a study of cytomegalovirus exposure and HLA in healthy donors. Primers included in the PCR were 60 Vbeta and 13 Jbeta primers. Assay: immunoSEQ multiplex PCR; the TCRdb copy retains only in-frame clones and omits some. Among around 120,000 clones listed, 81% were seen once. Sequenced sample: PBMCs. The receptors shown here come from a woman aged 25 to 45 in good health and CMV-seronegative.

The rearrangement links TRBV6-5 to TRBJ2-7, with 11 positions matching TRBD1. The germline V gene encodes CDR1 MNHEY and CDR2 SVGAGI. The CDR3 is made up of 14 amino acids. V lost 6 bases to trimming and J lost 2 bases; unmatched junction nucleotides: 3. CDR3: CASSRGQGAYEQYF. CDR3 DNA sequence: TGTGCCAGCAGCAGGGGACAGGGGGCCTACGAGCAGTACTTC.

This rearrangement joins TRBV19 to TRBJ2-7; tentative D call: TRBD2 (6 bases). Germline V gives CDR1 LNHDA, CDR2 SQIVND (reference sequence). The CDR3 is 15 residues long. Trimming pared 6 bases from V and 5 bases from J, leaving 20 bases between. CDR3 residues: CASSRRDSPNNEQYF. CDR3 sequence (DNA): TGTGCCAGTAGCCGCCGGGACTCCCCGAATAACGAGCAGTACTTC.

Only a few counts were recorded for this clone. V is TRBV6-1 and J is TRBJ1-5; perhaps TRBD1 as D (6 bases). V shed 6 bases and J shed 3 bases, with 15 bases lying between them. The CDR3 has 15 residues. The germline V gene has CDR1 MNHNS and CDR2 SASEGT. CDR3 bases: TGTGCCAGCAGCCCAAGGGGGGGTTCCAATCAGCCCCAGCATTTT. Protein product: CASSPRGGSNQPQHF.

The chain uses TRBV6-1 and TRBJ2-7; D perhaps matches TRBD2 (5 bases). The CDR3 length is 13 residues. Germline V gives CDR1 MNHNS, CDR2 SASEGT. V gave up 2 bases and J gave up 3 bases, with 8 bases separating them. The CDR3 spells CASSEQTNYEQYF. The CDR3 DNA reads as TGTGCCAGCAGTGAACAGACTAACTACGAGCAGTACTTC.

The gene calls are TRBV7-2 and TRBJ2-3; 8 positions agree with TRBD1. J was trimmed by 4 bases and V by 1 base; bases with no gene match: 7. CDR3 size: 16 residues. Per the germline V gene, CDR1 is SGHTA and CDR2 is FQGNSA. The DNA for the CDR3 is TGTGCCAGCAGCTTAGAACAGGGGGGATACCCAGATACGCAGTATTTT. It encodes CASSLEQGGYPDTQYF.

This rearrangement joins TRBV12-1 to TRBJ2-5; the tabulated D call, TRBD2, remains unverified against the DNA. Near its end, the DNA agrees better with TRBJ2-7, so the J call may be wrong. TRBV12-1 is a listed pseudogene. The CDR3 extends over 15 amino acids. The CDR3 is CASSFPGGSRYEQYF. Here the CDR3 DNA reads TGTGCCAGCAGCTTTCCGGGAGGGAGTCGCTACGAGCAGTACTTC.

V and J are TRBV7-2 and TRBJ1-1, with a tentative D call TRBD1 (6 bases). Trimming took off 5 bases at V and 7 bases at J, with 20 bases between the two ends. The length of the CDR3 is 15 residues. Germline V lookup: CDR1 SGHTA, CDR2 FQGNSA. CDR3 sequence reads: CASSQLGGGRGEAFF. CDR3 coding DNA: TGTGCCAGCAGCCAGTTAGGGGGGGGGCGTGGTGAAGCTTTCTTT.

V gene TRBV9 combines with J gene TRBJ1-1, with D perhaps TRBD1 (6 bases). V gave up 2 bases and J gave up 1 base, with 15 bases separating them. Germline CDR1 reads SGDLS; CDR2 reads YYNGEE. The CDR3 totals 16 residues. CDR3 DNA: TGTGCCAGCAGCGTCGGTTTAACGACAGGGAACACTGAAGCTTTCTTT. Residues: CASSVGLTTGNTEAFF.

This rearrangement joins TRBV6-6 to TRBJ1-5; unclear D gene. V lost 4 bases, J lost 2 bases, and 12 bases lay in between. The CDR3 length is 15 residues. CDR1 is MNHNY, CDR2 SVGAGI, per germline (reference sequence). The CDR3 here is CASSWRTEGNQPQHF. CDR3 bases: TGTGCCAGCAGTTGGCGGACGGAGGGCAATCAGCCCCAGCATTTT.

This clone was seen just once. V is TRBV9 and J is TRBJ2-1, with 7 bases identical to TRBD1. V shed 4 bases and J 4 bases; nucleotides not matched to a gene: 8. This CDR3 contains 15 residues. From germline, CDR1 is SGDLS and CDR2 YYNGEE. CDR3 bases: TGTGCCAGCAGCCCACGGACAGGAGAATACAATGAGCAGTTCTTC. Translating it yields CASSPRTGEYNEQFF.

This chain joins TRBV14 and TRBJ1-1, with 8 bases lining up with TRBD1. Unmatched junction bases numbered 10, after V lost 4 bases and J lost 6 bases. The CDR3 consists of 15 residues. CDR1 and CDR2 from the germline V gene are SGHDN and FVKESK. CDR3 region: CASSPLGQGGAEAFF. The CDR3 nucleotides read TGTGCCAGCAGCCCCCTCGGACAGGGAGGGGCTGAAGCTTTCTTT.

The chain uses TRBV5-4 and TRBJ2-3; 9 positions agree with TRBD2. In germline, CDR1 is SGHNT, CDR2 YYREEE (reference sequence). CDR3 length: 17 amino acids. Germline trimming cut 2 bases from V and 0 bases from J; bases unmatched to any gene: 7. The CDR3 spells CASSFRASGTSTDTQYF. CDR3 nucleotides: TGTGCCAGCAGCTTTCGGGCTAGCGGGACTAGCACAGATACGCAGTATTTT.

The chain couples TRBV7-2 to TRBJ1-2, with unresolved D. The V gene's germline CDR1 is SGHTA and CDR2 FQGNSA. The V end was cut by 5 bases, the J end by 6 bases, with 13 bases between. The CDR3 is 13 amino acids. In DNA form, the CDR3 reads TGTGCCAGCAGCCGCTGGACGGAGGATGGCTACACCTTC. Protein: CASSRWTEDGYTF.